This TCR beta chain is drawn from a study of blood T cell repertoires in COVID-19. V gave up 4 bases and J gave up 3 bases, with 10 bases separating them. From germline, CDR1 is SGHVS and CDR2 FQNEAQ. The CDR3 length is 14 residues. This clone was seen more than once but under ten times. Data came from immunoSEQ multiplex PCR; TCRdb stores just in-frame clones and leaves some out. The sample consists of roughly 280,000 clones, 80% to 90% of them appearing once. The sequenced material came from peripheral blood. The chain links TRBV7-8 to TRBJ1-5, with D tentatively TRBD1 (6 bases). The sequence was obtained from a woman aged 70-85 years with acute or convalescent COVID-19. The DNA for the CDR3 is TGTGCCAGCAGCTCCCGGGACAACAATCAGCCCCAGCATTTT. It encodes CASSSRDNNQPQHF.